Included here is one TCR beta chain sequence, with context. The clone's antigen remains unknown. No base qualities exist here, and no much larger clone lies one base off it. The data were taken from a study of blood T cell repertoires in COVID-19 (dated by TCRdb to 2018 to 2020). The study in broad terms: Samples from collaborators originated in the United States, Italy and Spain and spanned both the acute and convalescent phases of COVID-19. The prospective study material was composed of cDNA or gDNA derived from T cells, B-cell-depleted T cells, or PBMCs. Deeply sampled blood TCRbeta repertoires from subjects exposed to, actively infected with, or recovered from COVID-19 were included in the dataset. HLA class I and class II types, where available, came from metadata supplied by the sample provider rather than from assay-based typing. The samples were drawn from the first 160 participants of the ongoing ImmuneRACE study and from 1,200 or so subjects provided by 6 global collaborators. A freely available public database, intended as a resource for researchers studying the immune response to SARS-CoV-2, is where the repertoires were released. Sample metadata almost always included a de-identified subject ID, COVID-19 status, age in years and sex. The paper's findings and limits, for the study overall: Clinical and demographic metadata were provided uncurated, with the amount varying by source and participant.

TCRbeta CDR3 regions were amplified from genomic DNA using the immunoSEQ Assay, a bias-controlled multiplex PCR. The original methods were these. Within the assay, amplification of reference gene primers was used to estimate how many nucleated cells each sample contained. Sequence reads were collapsed and filtered to measure the absolute abundance of every unique TCRbeta CDR3 rearrangement. For each sample, productive Simpson clonality was calculated by taking the square root of Simpson's diversity index across productive rearrangements. TCRdb provides this immuneACCESS table in a form limited to in-frame rearrangements. Some clones are lacking; in checked studies, under half of them reflect an unresolved V gene, and why the rest are absent is not known. V and J calls and clone size come straight from that table; D and trimming were deduced from the DNA. A total of about 84,000 clones appear in this sample, around 79% of them only once. The ten largest clones represent approximately 5.8% of the sample.

Each collaborating institution followed its own protocols to collect whole blood in K2EDTA tubes. For TCRbeta analysis, collaborators shipped samples in one of three forms: frozen whole blood, isolated PBMCs, or DNA extracted from either of those sample types. Its CDR3 holds 18 amino acids, cysteine through phenylalanine. The read is trimmed to its CDR3 DNA, 54 bases read in frame from base 1. CDR1 and CDR2, looked up from the germline V gene, are SGHVS and FNYEAQ. V drops 2 bases and J drops 2 bases, leaving 19 bases in between. Recombination linked TRBV7-6 to TRBJ1-5, and TRBD1 may be the D gene, going by 6 matching bases. Sequencing was performed on peripheral blood. The TCR comes from a man in his forties or fifties with active or convalescent COVID-19. In nucleotide form, the sequence is TGTGCCAGCAGCTTAAGAGGGGGGGGGACAACCGGCAATCAGCCCCAGCATTTT. This is translated as CASSLRGGGTTGNQPQHF.